A selection of T cell receptor beta chains follows, all from one sample in a study of blood T cells in healthy people across ages. TCRdb used MiXCR to reprocess the 5' RACE reads, holding one entry per CDR3 protein. Counted here are fewer than 2 million distinct CDR3 sequences, about two fifths occurring once; the ten biggest clones make up more than 20%. The specimen was blood. The receptor source for this set is a human donor in good health. CDR3s include the opening cysteine and the closing phenylalanine or tryptophan. A D gene is named only where the DNA matches it firmly. Clone size is shown for a subset of rows, as once, few, many or a class of expanded clone.

D	size	V	J	CDR3	DNA
NA	NA	TRBV6-5	TRBJ2-1	CASSYPRGDEQFF	TGTGCCAGCAGTTACCCCCGGGGCGATGAGCAGTTCTTC
TRBD1	few	TRBV4-3	TRBJ2-6	CASSQKTTGGRSGANVLTF	TGCGCCAGCAGCCAAAAAACGACAGGGGGAAGGTCTGGGGCCAACGTCCTGACTTTC
NA	NA	TRBV7-2	TRBJ2-3	CASSPFGRTGTRVTQYF	TGTGCCAGCAGCCCATTTGGGCGTACCGGGACAAGGGTTACGCAGTATTTT
NA	NA	TRBV9	TRBJ1-2	CASSEGRTNYGYTF	TGTGCCAGCAGCGAGGGCAGGACGAACTATGGCTACACCTTC
TRBD1	many	TRBV29-1	TRBJ2-1	CSVQGDSVEGNEQFF	TGCAGCGTACAGGGGGACAGCGTCGAGGGCAATGAGCAGTTCTTC
NA	NA	TRBV15	TRBJ2-3	CATSRAPDTDTQYF	TGTGCCACCAGCAGGGCCCCGGACACAGATACGCAGTATTTT
NA	few	TRBV5-1	TRBJ1-1	CASSLEGLGTEAFF	TGTGCCAGCAGCTTAGAGGGGTTGGGAACTGAAGCTTTCTTT
NA	NA	TRBV9	TRBJ2-3	CASSVARESPDTQYF	TGTGCCAGCAGCGTAGCTAGGGAATCCCCGGATACGCAGTATTTT
TRBD1	NA	TRBV28	TRBJ2-7	CASKPGTGHMDEQYF	TGTGCCAGCAAACCCGGGACAGGGCATATGGACGAGCAGTACTTC
NA	NA	TRBV5-1	TRBJ2-5	CASSPVSQGETQYF	TGCGCCAGCAGCCCTGTGTCCCAGGGAGAGACCCAGTACTTC
NA	few	TRBV4-3	TRBJ1-4	CASSQDNTVGEKLFF	TGCGCCAGCAGCCAAGATAACACAGTCGGGGAAAAACTGTTTTTT
TRBD1	NA	TRBV20-1	TRBJ1-1	CSARSGQGAKTEAFF	TGCAGTGCCAGATCGGGACAGGGAGCAAAGACTGAAGCTTTCTTT
NA	few	TRBV6-5	TRBJ2-3	CATTLTQTEPTDTQYF	TGTGCCACTACTTTAACCCAAACAGAACCCACAGATACGCAGTATTTT
TRBD1	few	TRBV3-1	TRBJ2-1	CASNNRDRVGEQFF	TGTGCCAGCAACAACCGGGACAGGGTCGGGGAGCAGTTCTTC
NA	few	TRBV20-1	TRBJ2-5	CSAHKVLPLGETQYF	TGCAGTGCTCATAAAGTACTCCCCCTTGGAGAGACCCAGTACTTC
NA	few	TRBV12-3/TRBV12-4	TRBJ2-5	CASSLQASGQETQYF	TGTGCCAGCAGCCTTCAGGCGAGCGGCCAAGAGACCCAGTACTTC
NA	NA	TRBV5-1	TRBJ2-1	CASSLGGNDEQFF	TGCGCCAGCAGCTTGGGGGGTAACGACGAGCAGTTCTTC
NA	NA	TRBV11-2	TRBJ2-5	CASSFTDTRAETQYF	TGTGCCAGCAGCTTCACGGACACGCGGGCGGAGACCCAGTACTTC
NA	few	TRBV6-1	TRBJ1-4	CASSGGGYEKLFF	TGTGCCAGCAGTGGAGGCGGGTATGAAAAACTGTTTTTT
TRBD1	once	TRBV19	TRBJ2-7	CASAKQGASSYYEQYF	TGTGCCAGTGCAAAACAGGGGGCCTCCTCCTACTACGAGCAGTACTTC
NA	NA	TRBV4-2	TRBJ2-7	CASSQDGRRGIHEQYF	TGTGCCAGCAGCCAAGACGGTAGGAGGGGTATCCACGAGCAGTACTTC
NA	NA	TRBV15	TRBJ1-4	CATGRDPSRGEKLFF	TGTGCCACCGGCAGAGATCCCTCGAGGGGAGAAAAACTGTTTTTT
NA	NA	TRBV12-3/TRBV12-4	TRBJ1-5	CASGIRDGKNQPQHF	TGTGCCAGCGGCATTAGGGACGGAAAAAATCAGCCCCAGCATTTT
NA	NA	TRBV19	TRBJ2-7	CASSIRQHSYEQYF	TGTGCCAGTAGTATCAGACAGCATTCCTACGAGCAGTACTTC
TRBD1	many	TRBV4-3	TRBJ1-6	CASSQDTGDSPLHF	TGCGCCAGCAGCCAAGACACAGGGGATTCACCCCTCCACTTT
NA	NA	TRBV20-1	TRBJ2-6	CSARDWTAGTPSEANVLTF	TGCAGTGCTAGAGATTGGACCGCCGGGACACCCTCTGAAGCCAACGTCCTGACTTTC
NA	few	TRBV5-1	TRBJ2-1	CASSLNSGGSVQFF	TGCGCCAGCAGCTTGAACTCCGGGGGTTCCGTGCAGTTCTTC
NA	once	TRBV7-7	TRBJ2-3	CASSRDQQALTQYF	TGTGCTAGCAGCCGGGACCAGCAGGCCCTCACGCAGTATTTT
NA	NA	TRBV15	TRBJ1-1	CATSRLIVNTEAFF	TGTGCCACCAGCAGACTTATAGTGAACACTGAAGCTTTCTTT
TRBD1	few	TRBV5-1	TRBJ2-5	CASSSTTGNPGTQYF	TGCGCCAGCAGCTCGACGACAGGGAACCCCGGCACCCAGTACTTC